These 12 T cell receptor beta chains were all obtained from the same sample, sequenced in a study of shared clonotypes between healthy human individuals. Assay: immunoSEQ multiplex PCR; the TCRdb copy retains only in-frame clones and omits some. The repertoire holds some 650,000 clones, with around 97% as singletons. Sequenced input: naive CD4+ T cells sorted from blood. Subset reported: CD45RA+ positively selected. Receptors originate from a woman aged 30 to 39 in good health.

As for this clone: Other DNA sequences in this sample translate to the same CDR3. The rearrangement joins TRBV10-3 to TRBJ1-1; unclear D gene. Trimming left V 0 bases short and J 4 bases short, with 3 bases between. Germline V gene data show CDR1 as ENHRY and CDR2 as SYGVKD. The CDR3 has 12 residues. The CDR3 loop is CAISESGTEAFF. Here the CDR3 DNA reads TGTGCCATCAGTGAGTCTGGCACTGAAGCTTTCTTT.

The chain couples TRBV2 to TRBJ2-2; the D gene is possibly TRBD2 (5 bases). CDR3 length: 14 residues. Trimming took off 2 bases at V and 5 bases at J, with 9 bases between the two ends. Germline lookup yields CDR1 SNHLY and CDR2 FYNNEI. Here the CDR3 reads CASSEISGTGELFF. The CDR3, as DNA: TGTGCCAGCAGTGAAATTTCGGGAACCGGGGAGCTGTTTTTT.

The V call is TRBV11-2, the J call TRBJ1-2; the match to TRBD1 covers 9 bases. The CDR3 spans 18 residues. Germline V gene data show CDR1 as SGHAT and CDR2 as FQNNGV. Trimming took 5 bases from V and 2 from J; bases not matched to a gene: 15. CDR3 protein: CASSTRRDRDGKNYGYTF. The CDR3 nucleotides are TGTGCCAGCAGCACCCGCCGGGACAGGGATGGGAAGAACTATGGCTACACCTTC. Full variable domain (missing parts from reference TRBV11-2 and TRBJ1-2): EAGVAQSPRYKIIEKRQSVAFWCNPISGHATLYWYQQILGQGPKLLIQFQNNGVVDDSQLPKDRFSAERLKGVDSTLKIQPAKLEDSAVYLCASSTRRDRDGKNYGYTFGSGTRLTVV.

This clone was observed once. V usage is TRBV19 and J usage is TRBJ2-7; tentatively, D is TRBD1 or TRBD2 (5 bases each). The CDR3 runs 14 residues. CDR1 is LNHDA, CDR2 SQIVND, per germline (reference sequence). V gave up 6 bases and J gave up 1 base, with 13 bases separating them. CDR3 in amino acids: CASSGRDGSYEQYF. The CDR3 DNA reads TGTGCCAGTAGCGGCCGGGACGGATCCTACGAGCAGTACTTC.

The chain employs TRBV28 and TRBJ2-7; weak D call: TRBD2 (6 bases). The CDR3 has 17 amino acids. Trimming removed 2 bases at V and 2 bases at J, with 19 bases between. Germline V gene sequence: CDR1 MDHEN, CDR2 SYDVKM. Written as DNA, the CDR3 is TGTGCCAGCAGTTTAGGGCCCCCGGGCGGGGATACCTACGAGCAGTACTTC. It encodes CASSLGPPGGDTYEQYF.

This chain connects TRBV28 to TRBJ2-1; no clear D. The V gene lost 7 bases and the J gene lost 0 bases, with 10 bases spanning the gap. Germline V gives CDR1 MDHEN, CDR2 SYDVKM. CDR3 length: 14 residues. In DNA form, the CDR3 reads TGTGCCAGCAATCTGCTTAGCTCCTACAATGAGCAGTTCTTC. It yields the protein CASNLLSSYNEQFF.

The table lists this clone with a few counts. This specimen includes other DNA sequences encoding the same CDR3. The chain recombines TRBV20-1 with TRBJ2-3; D uncertain. V was pared by 3 bases and J by 5 bases, with 3 bases between. This CDR3 spans 10 amino acids. CDR1 and CDR2 (germline): DFQATT, SNEGSKA (reference sequence). This CDR3 is CSARGDTQYF. Written as DNA, the CDR3 is TGCAGTGCTAGGGGAGATACGCAGTATTTT.

The chain recombines TRBV6-1 with TRBJ2-3, with no clear D. The germline V and J ends were trimmed by 4 bases and 2 bases, with 10 bases remaining between them. CDR3 length: 14 residues. Looked up from germline, CDR1 is MNHNS and CDR2 is SASEGT. CDR3 DNA sequence: TGTGCCAGCAGTGTCGGGCCTTCCACAGATACGCAGTATTTT. Translation: CASSVGPSTDTQYF.

The V call is TRBV28, the J call TRBJ1-5; no clear D. Trimming removed 7 bases from V and 5 bases from J, with 12 bases in between. This CDR3 has 13 amino acids. Per germline, CDR1 MDHEN and CDR2 SYDVKM. This chain's CDR3 is CASKGQPHQPQHF. The CDR3 DNA sequence: TGTGCCAGCAAGGGCCAGCCCCATCAGCCCCAGCATTTT. Looking up the rest from reference TRBV28 and TRBJ1-5 gives the full variable domain: DVKVTQSSRYLVKRTGEKVFLECVQDMDHENMFWYRQDPGLGLRLIYFSYDVKMKEKGDIPEGYSVSREKKERFSLILESASTNQTSMYLCASKGQPHQPQHFGDGTRLSIL.

V is TRBV4-1 and J is TRBJ2-6, with no clear D. Germline V gene sequence: CDR1 MGHRA, CDR2 YSYEKL. CDR3 length equals 17 residues. Trimming shortened V by 0 bases and J by 0 bases, and 9 bases separated the two germline ends. CDR3 amino acids: CASSQDLPPSGANVLTF. The CDR3 DNA follows: TGCGCCAGCAGCCAAGATCTCCCTCCCTCTGGGGCCAACGTCCTGACTTTC.

The chain couples TRBV11-2 to TRBJ1-1; D is unresolved. V lost 2 bases, J lost 6 bases, and 13 bases lay in between. This CDR3 spans 14 amino acids. Germline CDR1 SGHAT, CDR2 FQNNGV. The CDR3 loop is CASSLRTGGSEAFF. In DNA, the CDR3 is TGTGCCAGCAGCTTAAGGACGGGTGGGTCTGAAGCTTTCTTT.

V and J are TRBV18 and TRBJ1-2; D perhaps matches TRBD1 (5 bases). V gave up 3 bases and J gave up 2 bases, with 16 bases separating them. The CDR3 has 16 residues. The germline CDR1 and CDR2 sequences are KGHSH and LQKENI. This chain's CDR3 is CASSPPAGAVNYGYTF. The CDR3 region has the DNA TGTGCCAGCTCACCTCCCGCCGGGGCAGTGAACTATGGCTACACCTTC.